This T cell receptor (beta chain) was observed in a study of cytomegalovirus exposure and HLA in healthy donors. The PCR had 60 Vbeta and 13 Jbeta primers. In the original workflow: A later analysis counted 80 million or so unique TCR beta chains, some 11 million shared. Libraries were prepared by immunoSEQ multiplex PCR; TCRdb keeps only in-frame clonotypes and omits some of them. V, J and clone size derive from that table, while D and trimming were established from the DNA sequence. The data contain just over 65,000 clones, 80% to 90% of them singletons. About this clone itself: What it recognizes is unknown.

Study-level results: A later analysis linked a missense variant in DCLRE1C to the trimming of TCR beta V and J genes. The study flagged some 170 TCR beta chains as cytomegalovirus-associated.

Input material: PBMCs. The receptor comes from a human donor in good health.

The CDR3 sequence is CASSRGTGDTEAFF. CDR3 DNA sequence: TGTGCCAGCAGCCGAGGGACAGGCGACACTGAAGCTTTCTTT. The V gene is TRBV7-3, the J gene TRBJ1-1; the match to TRBD1 covers 8 bases. Germline lookup yields CDR1 SGHTA and CDR2 FQGTGA. V lost 5 bases, J lost 3 bases, and 5 bases stayed unmatched. The CDR3 covers 14 residues.